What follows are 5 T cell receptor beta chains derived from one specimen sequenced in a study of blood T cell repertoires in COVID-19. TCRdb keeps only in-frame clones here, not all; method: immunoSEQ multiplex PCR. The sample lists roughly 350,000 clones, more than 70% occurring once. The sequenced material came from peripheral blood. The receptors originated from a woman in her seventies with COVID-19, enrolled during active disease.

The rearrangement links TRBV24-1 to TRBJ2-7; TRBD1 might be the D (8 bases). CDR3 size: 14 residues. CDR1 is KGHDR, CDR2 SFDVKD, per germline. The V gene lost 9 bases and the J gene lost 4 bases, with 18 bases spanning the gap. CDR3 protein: CATSKGQGGYEQYF. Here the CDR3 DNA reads TGTGCCACCTCGAAAGGACAGGGAGGGTACGAGCAGTACTTC.

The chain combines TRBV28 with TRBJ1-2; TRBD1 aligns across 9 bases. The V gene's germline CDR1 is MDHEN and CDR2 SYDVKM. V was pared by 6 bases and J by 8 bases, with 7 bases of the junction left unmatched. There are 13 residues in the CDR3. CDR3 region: CASSRDRARGYTF. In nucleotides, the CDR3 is TGTGCCAGCAGCAGGGACAGGGCGAGGGGCTACACCTTC.

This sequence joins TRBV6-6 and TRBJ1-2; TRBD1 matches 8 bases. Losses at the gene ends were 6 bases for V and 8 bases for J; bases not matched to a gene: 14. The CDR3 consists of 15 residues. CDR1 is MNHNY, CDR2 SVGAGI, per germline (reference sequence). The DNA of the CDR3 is TGTGCCAGCAGCTCCCCTGGACAGGGAGTCGGCGGCTACACCTTC. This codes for CASSSPGQGVGGYTF.

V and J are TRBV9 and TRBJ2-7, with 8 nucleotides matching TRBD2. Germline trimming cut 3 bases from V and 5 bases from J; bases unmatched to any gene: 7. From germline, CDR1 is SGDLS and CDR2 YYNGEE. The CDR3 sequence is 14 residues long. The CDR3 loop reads CASSASGTRDEQYF. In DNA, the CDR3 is TGTGCCAGCAGCGCCTCCGGGACTAGGGACGAGCAGTACTTC. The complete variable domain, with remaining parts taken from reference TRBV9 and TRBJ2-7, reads DSGVTQTPKHLITATGQRVTLRCSPRSGDLSVYWYQQSLDQGLQFLIQYYNGEERAKGNILERFSAQQFPDLHSELNLSSLELGDSALYFCASSASGTRDEQYFGPGTRLTVT.

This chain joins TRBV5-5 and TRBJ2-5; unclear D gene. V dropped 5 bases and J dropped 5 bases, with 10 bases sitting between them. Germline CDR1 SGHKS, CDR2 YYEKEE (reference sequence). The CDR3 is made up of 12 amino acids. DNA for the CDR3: TGTGCCAGCAGTCAAACAGCCGAGACCCAGTACTTC. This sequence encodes CASSQTAETQYF.